A single sample gave rise to the 14 T cell receptor beta chains below, sequenced in a study of blood T cell repertoires in COVID-19 (TCRdb year 2020). The receptor library was made with the immunoSEQ multiplex PCR assay. What TCRdb holds here is the immuneACCESS table cut down to in-frame rearrangements. Part of the clones is not present; checked against another copy, under half of the missing clones reflect an unresolved V gene, and the others are unexplained. The sample contains roughly 120,000 clones, approximately 74% of them found a single time. The ten most abundant clones make up around 6.2% of the sample. Material for sequencing was peripheral blood. Receptor source: a man aged 80 or over with COVID-19, enrolled during active disease.

This chain uses TRBV5-8 with TRBJ2-3, with TRBD1 as a possible D gene (6 bases). The V end lost 0 bases, the J end lost 1 base, and 9 bases lay between the germline ends. This CDR3 comprises 15 residues. Germline V gives CDR1 SGHTS, CDR2 YDEGEE. The CDR3 spells CASSLVAGGTDTQYF. CDR3 DNA sequence: TGTGCCAGCAGCTTGGTGGCAGGGGGCACAGATACGCAGTATTTT.

The V and J genes are TRBV4-3 and TRBJ2-7; 7 bases are a match to TRBD2. Trimming at V came to 1 base and at J to 0 bases, leaving 0 bases not matched to a gene. Per germline, CDR1 LGHNA and CDR2 YSLEER. The CDR3 covers 14 residues. The CDR3 spells CASSQGEGSYEQYF. In DNA form, the CDR3 reads TGCGCCAGCAGCCAAGGGGAGGGCTCCTACGAGCAGTACTTC.

The V and J genes are TRBV6-6 and TRBJ2-7; tentative D call: TRBD2 (5 bases). This CDR3 region has 16 residues. CDR1 is MNHNY and CDR2 is SVGAGI in the germline V gene (reference sequence). V gave up 5 bases and J gave up 3 bases, with 20 bases separating them. CDR3 amino acids: CASSLTVEGSVYEQYF. In DNA form, the CDR3 reads TGTGCCAGCAGTCTTACCGTCGAGGGCTCAGTCTACGAGCAGTACTTC.

The chain links TRBV4-2 to TRBJ2-4; the D gene is possibly TRBD2 (6 bases). V was pared by 0 bases and J by 0 bases, with 9 bases between. CDR1 and CDR2 (germline): LGHNA, YNFKEQ. This CDR3 region has 16 residues. The CDR3, as DNA: TGTGCCAGCAGCCAAGAAGCGGGCCTAGCCAAAAACATTCAGTACTTC. It translates to CASSQEAGLAKNIQYF.

This clone was observed a handful of times. The genes are TRBV10-3 and TRBJ1-5; TRBD1 agrees at 10 bases. Germline V gene sequence: CDR1 ENHRY, CDR2 SYGVKD. The CDR3 contains 13 residues. Unmatched junction bases numbered 5, after V lost 10 bases and J lost 5 bases. CDR3 coding DNA: TGTGCCACCAAAGGGACAGGGGATCAGCCCCAGCATTTT. Translation gives CATKGTGDQPQHF.

V is TRBV27 and J is TRBJ2-6; TRBD1 matches 7 bases. V lost 1 base, J lost 3 bases, and 9 bases stayed unmatched. From germline, CDR1 is MNHEY and CDR2 SMNVEV (reference sequence). This CDR3 is 18 amino acids long. Here the CDR3 reads CASSLFPGGLYGANVLTF. Here the CDR3 DNA reads TGTGCCAGCAGTTTATTTCCAGGGGGTCTTTATGGGGCCAACGTCCTGACTTTC.

The chain recombines TRBV3-1 (or the pseudogene TRBV3-2) with TRBJ1-5; 11 bases map to TRBD1. The CDR3 is 14 residues long. Per the germline V gene, CDR1 is LGHDT and CDR2 is YNNKEL (reference sequence). V was clipped by 4 bases and J by 7 bases; unmatched bases: 3. The chain's CDR3 is CASSLGQGGQPQHF. The CDR3 nucleotides read TGTGCCAGCAGCCTGGGACAGGGGGGGCAGCCCCAGCATTTT.

The chain links TRBV5-5 to TRBJ2-1; TRBD2 agrees at 7 bases. V dropped 3 bases and J dropped 8; count of bases not matched to a gene: 14. CDR1 is SGHKS and CDR2 is YYEKEE in the germline V gene (reference sequence). This CDR3 is 16 amino acids long. CDR3 region: CASSSRGSGIGDEQFF. CDR3 DNA sequence: TGTGCCAGCAGCTCCCGGGGAAGCGGGATAGGAGATGAGCAGTTCTTC.

This clone was recorded a few times. The gene calls are TRBV7-8 and TRBJ1-4; 8 bases fit TRBD1. In germline, CDR1 is SGHVS, CDR2 FQNEAQ. The CDR3 spans 14 residues. J lost 8 bases, V lost 5 bases, and 7 bases had no gene match. CDR3 coding DNA: TGTGCCAGCAGCCCCGACAGGGGCTACGAAAAACTGTTTTTT. Translation: CASSPDRGYEKLFF.

The chain recombines TRBV19 with TRBJ1-1; possibly TRBD1 for D (6 bases). The V gene's germline CDR1 is LNHDA and CDR2 SQIVND (reference sequence). CDR3 length: 13 amino acids. V was shortened by 7 bases and J by 9 bases, with 18 bases between the two germline ends. The CDR3: CASTLDSPRQAFF. The CDR3 region has the DNA TGTGCCAGTACCCTGGACAGCCCCAGGCAAGCTTTCTTT. The full variable domain, its missing parts supplied by reference TRBV19 and TRBJ1-1, is DGGITQSPKYLFRKEGQNVTLSCEQNLNHDAMYWYRQDPGQGLRLIYYSQIVNDFQKGDIAEGYSVSREKKESFPLTVTSAQKNPTAFYLCASTLDSPRQAFFGQGTRLTVV.

CDR3 sequence: CASSKRGVNTEAFF. The CDR3 DNA reads as TGTGCCAGCAGCAAACGGGGAGTGAACACTGAAGCTTTCTTT. The rearrangement uses TRBV2 and TRBJ1-1; no definite D call. V was pared by 6 bases and J by 0 bases, with 11 bases between. CDR1 and CDR2 from the germline V gene are SNHLY and FYNNEI. The CDR3 covers 14 residues.

The chain combines TRBV2 with TRBJ1-6; TRBD1 aligns across 7 bases. V gave up 4 bases and J gave up 10 bases; unmatched junction bases: 10. Per germline, CDR1 SNHLY and CDR2 FYNNEI. This CDR3 region has 15 residues. CDR3 protein: CASSGRQGTESPLHF. The DNA for the CDR3 is TGTGCCAGCAGTGGCCGACAGGGAACGGAGTCACCCCTCCACTTT.

The chain has TRBV7-9 and TRBJ2-7; a possible D gene is TRBD2 (5 bases). Trimming pared 8 bases from V and 6 bases from J, leaving 20 bases between. Germline loops: CDR1 SEHNR, CDR2 FQNEAQ (reference sequence). CDR3 size: 14 residues. The CDR3 loop reads CASSSGGVLSEQYF. The CDR3, as DNA: TGTGCCAGCTCGAGCGGTGGGGTCCTGTCCGAGCAGTACTTC.

This chain uses TRBV29-1 with TRBJ1-5; 7 bases are shared with TRBD1. V was pared by 4 bases and J by 4 bases, with 4 bases of the junction left unmatched. Per germline, CDR1 SQVTM and CDR2 ANQGSEA. The CDR3 has 13 amino acids. The CDR3 reads CSVVDRANQPQHF. DNA for the CDR3: TGCAGCGTTGTTGACAGGGCTAATCAGCCCCAGCATTTT.